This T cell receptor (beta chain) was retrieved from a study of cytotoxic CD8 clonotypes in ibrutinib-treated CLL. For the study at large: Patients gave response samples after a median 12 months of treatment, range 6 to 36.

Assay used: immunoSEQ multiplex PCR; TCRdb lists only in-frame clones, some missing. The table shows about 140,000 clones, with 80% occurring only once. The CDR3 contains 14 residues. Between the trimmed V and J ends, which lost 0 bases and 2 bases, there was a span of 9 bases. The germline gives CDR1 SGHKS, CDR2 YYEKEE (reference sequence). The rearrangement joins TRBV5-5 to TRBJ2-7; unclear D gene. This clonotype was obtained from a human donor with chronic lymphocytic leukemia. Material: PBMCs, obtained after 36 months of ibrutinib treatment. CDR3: CASSLGRNTYEQYF. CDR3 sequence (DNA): TGTGCCAGCAGCTTGGGTCGAAACACCTACGAGCAGTACTTC.